The present TCR beta chain was sequenced within a study of blood T cell repertoires in COVID-19 (dated by TCRdb to about 2020). Regarding the study in general: Collaborator samples came from the United States, Italy and Spain and covered acute and convalescent phases of COVID-19. The material from the prospective study consisted of cDNA or gDNA derived from T cells, B-cell-depleted T cells, or PBMCs. The dataset comprised deeply sampled blood TCRbeta repertoires from subjects exposed to, actively infected with, or recovered from COVID-19. A freely available public database, intended as a resource for researchers studying the immune response to SARS-CoV-2, is where the repertoires were released. Samples were obtained from the ongoing ImmuneRACE study (first 160 participants) and from over a thousand subjects provided by 6 global collaborators. Sample metadata almost always included a de-identified subject ID, COVID-19 status, age in years and sex. Where HLA class I and class II types were available, the types were taken from metadata supplied by the sample provider, not from assay-based typing.

TCRbeta CDR3 regions were amplified from genomic DNA by means of the immunoSEQ Assay, a bias-controlled multiplex PCR. On the authors' methods: The number of nucleated cells in each sample was estimated by amplification of reference gene primers within the assay. Sequence reads were collapsed and filtered to measure the absolute abundance of every unique TCRbeta CDR3 rearrangement. For each sample, productive Simpson clonality was calculated as the square root of Simpson's diversity index across productive rearrangements. TCRdb stores this immuneACCESS table with in-frame sequences only. Part of the clones is absent; in the studies checked, under half of the shortfall reflects unresolved V genes, and no reason is known for the rest. For V, J and clone size, that table is used; D and trimming come from the DNA. In all, the sample holds over 250,000 clones, and 80% to 95% of those were seen once. Under 3% of the sample is held by the ten biggest clonotypes.

One collaborating source in Seattle enrolled patients while the patients were actively infected and followed the patients over time throughout the course of disease. The collaborating institutions used their own protocols to collect whole blood in K2EDTA tubes. For TCRbeta analysis, collaborators shipped samples as frozen whole blood, isolated PBMCs, or DNA extracted from either of those sample types. Trimming removed 4 bases from V and 5 bases from J; the gene matches leave 4 bases unexplained. The CDR1 and CDR2 encoded by the germline V gene are MGHDK and SYGVNS. Counted from cysteine to phenylalanine, this CDR3 has 14 amino acids. Only the CDR3 portion is preserved as DNA: 42 bases, with reading frame beginning at the first base. Notes on this clone: Its antigen is not yet known. Per-nucleotide qualities are absent, and no much larger clonotype sits a single base away.

Results and caveats for the whole study, not just this receptor: How much clinical and demographic metadata was included differed by source and by participant, and the metadata was provided uncurated.

The chain is assembled from TRBV25-1 and TRBJ2-7; a stretch of 11 junction bases matches TRBD2. Sequenced sample: peripheral blood. The TCR sequence derives from a person aged 18 to 30 with COVID-19, enrolled during active disease. The CDR3 is CASSVAGGPHEQYF. The DNA sequence is given as TGTGCCAGCAGTGTAGCGGGAGGGCCACACGAGCAGTACTTC.